Listed here are 3 T cell receptor beta chains from one sample, sequenced in a study of multiple sclerosis patients with progressive multifocal leukoencephalopathy. Time point indicated: before natalizumab initiation. Only in-frame clones appear in the TCRdb table, and some are missing; sequencing was by immunoSEQ multiplex PCR. The profile shows about 28,000 clones, around 90% of them singletons. The sequenced sample consisted of PBMCs. These receptors came from a human donor with multiple sclerosis.

This clone was seen a handful of times. The chain combines TRBV27 with TRBJ2-7; 9 bases map to TRBD1. The CDR3 spans 16 residues. J was trimmed by 5 bases and V by 2 bases; bases with no gene match: 10. From germline, CDR1 is MNHEY and CDR2 SMNVEV (reference sequence). CDR3 bases: TGTGCCAGCAGTTTACTTGCCGGGACAGGGAATGACGAGCAGTACTTC. As protein: CASSLLAGTGNDEQYF.

This clone appeared once. The chain joins TRBV7-9 to TRBJ1-1, with unresolved D. Germline CDR1 is SEHNR and CDR2 is FQNEAQ (reference sequence). Trimming took off 5 bases at V and 3 bases at J, with 13 bases between the two ends. This CDR3 has 14 residues. CDR3 protein: CASSPEARDTEAFF. CDR3 DNA: TGTGCCAGCAGCCCCGAGGCCCGGGACACTGAAGCTTTCTTT.

For this clone: The sample contains more than one DNA sequence encoding this CDR3. The chain links TRBV27 to TRBJ1-5, with 9 nucleotides matching TRBD1. The germline gives CDR1 MNHEY, CDR2 SMNVEV (reference sequence). The CDR3 has 14 amino acids. The V segment lost 5 bases and the J segment 4 bases; nucleotides outside the gene matches: 3. The CDR3 spells CASSPGQGNQPQHF. DNA of the CDR3: TGTGCCAGCAGTCCCGGACAGGGGAATCAGCCCCAGCATTTT.